The clone carrying this TCR beta chain was counted between two and nine times. Its antigen is unidentified. TCRdb independently ran MiXCR on the RT-PCR reads; one entry per CDR3 protein. The table has about 780,000 distinct CDR3 sequences, 15% to 20% seen once. This CDR3 spans 15 amino acids. Germline V gene sequence: CDR1 MRHNA, CDR2 SNTAGT. V dropped 6 bases and J dropped 2; count of bases not matched to a gene: 5. The data are from a study of response to subunit inactivated influenza vaccine. Study-wide findings and caveats: Authors suggested each seasonal influenza vaccination recruits few new T cells.

The TCR sequence derives from a man in his fifties or sixties who received an inactivated influenza vaccine. The sequences come from PBMCs from blood, collected less than 6 days after vaccination. The chain has TRBV6-4 and TRBJ1-4, with 8 bases identical to TRBD1. Here the CDR3 reads CASRNRQGTNEKLFF. CDR3 sequence (DNA): TGTGCCAGCAGAAACCGACAGGGGACTAATGAAAAACTGTTTTTT.